Listed below are T cell receptor beta chains from one sample, sequenced in a study of OX40 agonist ivuxolimab in advanced cancers. Method: immunoSEQ multiplex PCR; TCRdb's copy keeps in-frame clones and lacks some. The data hold about 88,000 clones, with more than 80% observed a single time. The sequenced sample was CD4+ or CD8+ T cells sorted from blood, obtained in a trial of the OX40 agonist ivuxolimab. These receptors originate from an adult with an advanced solid tumor such as melanoma, head and neck, liver or kidney cancer. CDR3s include the opening cysteine and the closing phenylalanine or tryptophan. A D gene is named only where the DNA matches it firmly. The size field is filled for only some rows; it gives once, few, many or a size class.

d_call	v_call	clone_size	j_call	cdr3_nt	cdr3_aa
.	TRBV4-2	few	TRBJ2-7	TGTGCCAGCAGCCGTCAAAGAATAGTTTCAGGGCCCACTTTCTCCTACGAGCAGTACTTC	CASSRQRIVSGPTFSYEQYF
.	TRBV27	.	TRBJ1-6	TGTGCCAGCAGGTCCGGCGCAGGTAATTCACCCCTCCACTTT	CASRSGAGNSPLHF
.	TRBV6-5	.	TRBJ1-6	TGTGCCACCAGGGGTTTGAGAAGTTCACCCCTCCACTTT	CATRGLRSSPLHF
TRBD1	TRBV10-3	.	TRBJ2-5	TGTGCCATCAGGCGGCTCGGGACAGCAGAAGAGACCCAGTACTTC	CAIRRLGTAEETQYF
TRBD1	TRBV7-9	.	TRBJ2-7	TGTGCCAGCAGTAGGGACAGCTCCTACGAGCAGTACTTC	CASSRDSSYEQYF
.	TRBV30	.	TRBJ1-3	TGTGCCTGGAGTGTGGGCAGATCCTCTGGAAACACCATATATTTT	CAWSVGRSSGNTIYF
.	TRBV9	.	TRBJ2-1	TGTGCCAGCAGCCCCCGAATGGGGGCAGCTTACTCCTACAATGAGCAGTTCTTC	CASSPRMGAAYSYNEQFF
.	TRBV5-4	once	TRBJ1-4	TGTGCCAGCGGACTGCCCGGGTCTGAAAAACTGTTTTTT	CASGLPGSEKLFF
.	TRBV7-3	once	TRBJ1-1	TGTGCCAGCAGCTCTGGACCTTTCACTGAAGCTTTCTTT	CASSSGPFTEAFF
.	TRBV6-6	.	TRBJ2-1	TGTGCCAGCAGGCCTAGTGGCGACTCGAAGCAGTTCTTC	CASRPSGDSKQFF
.	TRBV4-1	.	TRBJ2-1	TGCGCCAGCAGCCAAGAGGTTAGTGGGGCAGTCCATGAGCAGTTCTTC	CASSQEVSGAVHEQFF
.	TRBV19	.	TRBJ1-4	TGTGCCAGTAGTACAGGGACCTCCTGGACACAATATGAAAAACTGTTTTTT	CASSTGTSWTQYEKLFF
.	TRBV19	.	TRBJ2-3	TGTGCCAGTAGTCTAGGGGTTTCTACAGATACGCAGTATTTT	CASSLGVSTDTQYF
.	TRBV28	.	TRBJ1-2	TGTGCCAGCAGTTTAAGGGGCCTAGCTAACTATGGCTACACCTTC	CASSLRGLANYGYTF
.	TRBV10-3	.	TRBJ2-1	TGTGCCATCAGGGGTCGGGGGGCGACCTACAATGAGCAGTTCTTC	CAIRGRGATYNEQFF
.	TRBV6-5	.	TRBJ1-3	TGTGCCAGCAGTTACGGAGTGCATTCTGGAAACACCATATATTTT	CASSYGVHSGNTIYF
.	TRBV27	.	TRBJ1-3	TGTGCCAGCAGTCCCCTAACGGCTGGAAACACCATATATTTT	CASSPLTAGNTIYF
.	TRBV7-3	.	TRBJ1-4	TGTGCCAGCGCCCTCCAATCCGCAACTAATGAAAAACTGTTTTTT	CASALQSATNEKLFF
.	TRBV7-3	.	TRBJ1-6	TGTGCCAGCAGCACATCAATGCCAGGGTATTCACCCCTCCACTTT	CASSTSMPGYSPLHF
.	TRBV6-5	.	TRBJ2-5	TGTGCCAGCAGCACCCATCAAGAGACCCAGTACTTC	CASSTHQETQYF
TRBD2	TRBV4-2	.	TRBJ2-3	TGTGCCAGCAGCCAAGAGATGCTAGCGGGAGCGTCGTACTCTTTT	CASSQEMLAGASYSF
TRBD1	TRBV28	.	TRBJ1-2	TGTGCCGGGCGACAGGGGGCTACTGGCTACACCTTC	CAGRQGATGYTF
TRBD1	TRBV7-2	.	TRBJ1-4	TGTGCCAGCAGCTTTGTGGCAGGGGGGGCGGAACTGTTTTTT	CASSFVAGGAELFF